This T cell receptor (beta chain) was captured in a study of long-term antiretroviral therapy in people with HIV. Study-wide results and limits: Repertoire dominance by clones expanded before ART was seen at all time points. Post-treatment diversity went higher with ART but stayed below transplant donor controls.

This CDR3 region has 14 residues. The trim removed 4 bases at V and 9 bases at J, leaving 12 bases unmatched. The V gene's germline CDR1 is SGHDT and CDR2 YYEEEE. Assay version v3.0 of immunoSEQ was used, and it was run at survey level. Profiling relied on immunoSEQ multiplex PCR, and the TCRdb table lists in-frame clones only, not all of them. The data contain some 34,000 clones, roughly 83% of them singletons. To note about this clone: The antigen is not known.

The rearrangement links TRBV5-6 to TRBJ2-7; TRBD1 aligns across 8 bases. This TCR was recovered from a young man with HIV. Sample: unsorted PBMCs, taken 1.9 years after starting antiretroviral therapy. The CDR3 DNA sequence: TGTGCCAGCAGCCGACTGGACAGGGATGAAGGGCAGTACTTC. Its protein product is CASSRLDRDEGQYF. The whole variable domain, filled in from reference TRBV5-6 and TRBJ2-7, reads DAGVTQSPTHLIKTRGQQVTLRCSPKSGHDTVSWYQQALGQGPQFIFQYYEEEERQRGNFPDRFSGHQFPNYSSELNVNALLLGDSALYLCASSRLDRDEGQYFGPGTRLTVT.